Below, one T cell receptor beta chain is given with its context. The sample comes from a study of sequential checkpoint blockade in melanoma. Study-wide background: Randomization was 1:1 between first-line nivolumab→ipilimumab and ipilimumab→nivolumab.

Treatment described: randomized to nivolumab then ipilimumab (arm A) or the reverse (arm B). None of the patients previously received DNA-damaging chemotherapy. Live CD3+CD8+ CD19− CD56− cells were sorted from PBMCs. J gave up 1 base and V 5 bases, and 5 bases lay outside the gene matches. The CDR3 spans 15 residues. Germline V CDR1 and CDR2: SGHTA, FQGNSA. Using immunoSEQ multiplex PCR, the repertoire was profiled, and TCRdb retains in-frame clones only, with some absent. The profile covers roughly 30,000 clones, with nearly 85% appearing a single time and 17% taken by the ten largest. V and J are TRBV7-2 and TRBJ2-3; 8 bases map to TRBD2. The specimen was CD8+ T cells sorted from blood (inferred from file names), collected from a patient given nivolumab and ipilimumab in sequence. The TCR originated in a human donor with melanoma. CDR3 in amino acids: CASSRTSWGTDTQYF. DNA for the CDR3: TGTGCCAGCAGCCGGACTAGCTGGGGCACAGATACGCAGTATTTT.